Listed below are T cell receptor beta chains from one sample, sequenced in a study of blood T cell repertoires in COVID-19. This table comes from immunoSEQ multiplex PCR, and its TCRdb copy is limited to in-frame clones, with some not included. The data show about 340,000 clones, around 83% seen once. Material for sequencing was peripheral blood. Every receptor here comes from a young man with active or convalescent COVID-19. The CDR3 runs from the conserved cysteine through the conserved F or W. D genes are given only for firm matches. Not all rows give a size; the values are once, few, many and, for expanded clones, a class.

CDR3 length,J gene,V gene,clone size,D gene,CDR3 protein,CDR3 DNA
14,TRBJ2-7,TRBV7-7,.,.,CASSLNRQNYEQYF,TGTGCCAGCAGCTTAAATAGACAGAACTACGAGCAGTACTTC
13,TRBJ1-2,TRBV7-2,.,.,CASSLNTPYGYTF,TGTGCCAGCAGCTTAAACACACCCTATGGCTACACCTTC
16,TRBJ2-1,TRBV4-3,.,TRBD2,CASSQGTSGTYNEQFF,TGCGCCAGCAGCCAAGGAACTAGCGGGACCTACAATGAGCAGTTCTTC
13,TRBJ1-1,TRBV11-2,.,.,CASSPPGSTEAFF,TGTGCCAGCAGCCCCCCCGGGAGCACTGAAGCTTTCTTT
11,TRBJ2-7,TRBV29-1,.,TRBD1,CSAYRGHEQYF,TGCAGCGCATACAGGGGGCACGAGCAGTACTTC
14,TRBJ2-7,TRBV5-1,.,TRBD2,CASSLEGLADEQYF,TGCGCCAGCAGCTTGGAGGGACTAGCTGACGAGCAGTACTTC
18,TRBJ2-2,TRBV7-8,.,TRBD2,CASSFSAHLAGGTGELFF,TGTGCCAGCAGCTTCTCGGCACATCTAGCGGGAGGCACCGGGGAGCTGTTTTTT
16,TRBJ2-5,TRBV18,.,TRBD1,CASSHSYRGRQETQYF,TGTGCCAGCTCTCACTCTTACAGGGGTCGACAAGAGACCCAGTACTTC
14,TRBJ1-3,TRBV5-1,.,.,CASSLQSSGNTIYF,TGCGCCAGCAGCCTACAGAGCTCTGGAAACACCATATATTTT
14,TRBJ1-2,TRBV7-2,.,.,CASSLIGRDYGYTF,TGTGCCAGCAGCTTAATCGGGAGGGACTATGGCTACACCTTC
15,TRBJ1-5,TRBV2,.,TRBD1,CASRDSSYSNQPQHF,TGTGCCAGCCGGGACAGCTCCTATAGCAATCAGCCCCAGCATTTT
10,TRBJ2-7,TRBV2,.,TRBD1,CASSRDRGYF,TGTGCCAGCAGCCGGGACAGGGGTTACTTC
15,TRBJ2-3,TRBV11-3,.,.,CASSLVASSTDTQYF,TGTGCCAGCAGCTTAGTGGCTAGCTCCACAGATACGCAGTATTTT
14,TRBJ1-1,TRBV5-1,.,.,CASSLTGGDTEAFF,TGCGCCAGCAGCTTAACCGGGGGGGACACTGAAGCTTTCTTT
14,TRBJ1-1,TRBV6-5,few,TRBD1,CASRGTGTNTEAFF,TGTGCCAGCAGGGGGACAGGGACGAACACTGAAGCTTTCTTT
13,TRBJ1-2,TRBV6-5,few,.,CASRHREGYGYTF,TGTGCCAGCAGGCACAGGGAAGGGTATGGCTACACCTTC
14,TRBJ1-2,TRBV3-1/TRBV3-2,.,.,CASSQENNNYGYTF,TGTGCCAGCAGCCAAGAAAACAACAACTATGGCTACACCTTC
16,TRBJ1-5,TRBV7-9,.,.,CASTTGLGNSNQPQHF,TGTGCCAGCACCACAGGACTGGGGAATAGCAATCAGCCCCAGCATTTT
13,TRBJ1-5,TRBV11-2,.,.,CASSLGQVQPQHF,TGTGCCAGCAGCTTAGGGCAGGTACAGCCCCAGCATTTT
16,TRBJ1-4,TRBV25-1,.,.,CASSEGKTVYNEKLFF,TGTGCCAGCAGTGAGGGGAAGACAGTTTATAATGAAAAACTGTTTTTT
15,TRBJ2-1,TRBV27,.,TRBD2,CASSLSGSSYNEQFF,TGTGCCAGCAGCCTTAGCGGGAGCTCCTACAATGAGCAGTTCTTC
16,TRBJ2-4,TRBV7-9,.,.,CASSFISGEAGDIQYF,TGTGCCAGCAGCTTTATTTCGGGGGAGGCGGGCGACATTCAGTACTTC
15,TRBJ1-5,TRBV4-2,once,TRBD1,CASSLVGTGDQPQHF,TGTGCCAGCAGTCTCGTAGGGACAGGGGATCAGCCCCAGCATTTT
15,TRBJ2-1,TRBV11-1,.,TRBD2,CASSTPSGGDVVQFF,TGTGCCAGCAGCACCCCTAGCGGGGGGGATGTAGTGCAGTTCTTC
13,TRBJ1-2,TRBV24-1,.,.,CATSDRGVRGYTF,TGTGCCACCAGTGACAGGGGAGTACGAGGCTACACCTTC
16,TRBJ2-3,TRBV2,.,.,CASSLQVEGGTDTQYF,TGTGCCAGCAGTCTTCAGGTCGAAGGTGGCACAGATACGCAGTATTTT
15,TRBJ1-4,TRBV25-1,.,TRBD1,CASSEAGQSNEKLFF,TGTGCCAGCAGTGAAGCGGGACAGTCTAATGAAAAACTGTTTTTT
14,TRBJ1-2,TRBV3-1/TRBV3-2,.,.,CASSQEGRDGGYTF,TGTGCCAGCAGCCAAGAAGGACGGGATGGAGGCTACACCTTC
14,TRBJ1-2,TRBV19,.,.,CASSPQRAGYGYTF,TGTGCCAGTAGCCCCCAGAGGGCAGGCTATGGCTACACCTTC
13,TRBJ2-5,TRBV4-3,.,TRBD2,CASSPGLRETQYF,TGCGCCAGCAGCCCGGGACTAAGGGAGACCCAGTACTTC
15,TRBJ2-1,TRBV20-1,.,TRBD2,CSASHSSGRGHEQFF,TGCAGTGCTAGTCACTCTAGCGGGAGAGGGCATGAGCAGTTCTTC
12,TRBJ2-2,TRBV7-3,.,.,CASSERGGELFF,TGTGCCAGCAGTGAACGCGGCGGGGAGCTGTTTTTT
16,TRBJ2-1,TRBV9,.,.,CASSVVGQPSYNEQFF,TGTGCCAGCAGCGTAGTCGGACAGCCCTCCTACAATGAGCAGTTCTTC